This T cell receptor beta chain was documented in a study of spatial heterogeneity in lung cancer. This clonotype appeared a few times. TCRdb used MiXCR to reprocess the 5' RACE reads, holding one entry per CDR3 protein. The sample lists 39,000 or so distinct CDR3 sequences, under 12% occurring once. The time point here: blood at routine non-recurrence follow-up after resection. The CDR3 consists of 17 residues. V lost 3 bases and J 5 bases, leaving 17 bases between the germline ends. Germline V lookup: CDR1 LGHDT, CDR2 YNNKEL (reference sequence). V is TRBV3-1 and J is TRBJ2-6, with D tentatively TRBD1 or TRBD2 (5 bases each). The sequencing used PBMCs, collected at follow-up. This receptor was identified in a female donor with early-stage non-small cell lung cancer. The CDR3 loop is CASSHVGTELWANVLTF. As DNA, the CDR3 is TGTGCCAGCAGCCACGTGGGGACCGAACTCTGGGCCAACGTCCTGACTTTC.